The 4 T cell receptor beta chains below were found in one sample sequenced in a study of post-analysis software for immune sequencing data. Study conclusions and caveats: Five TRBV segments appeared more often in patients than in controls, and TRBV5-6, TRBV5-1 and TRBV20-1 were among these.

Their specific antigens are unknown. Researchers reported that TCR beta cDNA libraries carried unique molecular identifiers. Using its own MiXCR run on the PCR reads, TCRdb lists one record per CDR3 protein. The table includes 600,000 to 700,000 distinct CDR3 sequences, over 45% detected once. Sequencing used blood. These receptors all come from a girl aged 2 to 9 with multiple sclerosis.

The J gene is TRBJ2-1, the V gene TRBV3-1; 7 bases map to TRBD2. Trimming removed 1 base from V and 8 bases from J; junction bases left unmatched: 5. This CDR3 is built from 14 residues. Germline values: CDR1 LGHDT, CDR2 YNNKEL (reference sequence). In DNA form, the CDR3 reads TGTGCCAGCAGCCAAGGGCCCGGGGGGTATGAGCAGTTCTTC. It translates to CASSQGPGGYEQFF.

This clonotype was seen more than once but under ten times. CDR3 amino acids: CASSVANTFTDTQYF. The DNA of the CDR3 is TGTGCCAGCAGCGTAGCGAACACTTTCACAGATACGCAGTATTTT. The chain couples TRBV9 to TRBJ2-3, with D unclear. This CDR3 has 15 residues. Germline-derived CDR1 and CDR2 are SGDLS and YYNGEE. V was clipped by 0 bases and J by 2 bases, with 10 bases between them.

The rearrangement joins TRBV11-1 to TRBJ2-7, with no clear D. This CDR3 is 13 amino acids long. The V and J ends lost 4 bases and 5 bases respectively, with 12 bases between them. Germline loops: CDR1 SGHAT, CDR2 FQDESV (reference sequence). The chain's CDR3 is CASSWRQGNEQYF. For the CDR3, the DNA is TGTGCCAGCAGCTGGAGACAAGGGAACGAGCAGTACTTC.

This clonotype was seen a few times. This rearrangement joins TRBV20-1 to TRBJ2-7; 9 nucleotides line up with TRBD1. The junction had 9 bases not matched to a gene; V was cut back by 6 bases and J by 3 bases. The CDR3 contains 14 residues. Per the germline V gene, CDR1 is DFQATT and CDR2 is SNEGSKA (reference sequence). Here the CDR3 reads CSATPGTGYYEQYF. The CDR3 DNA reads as TGCAGTGCAACACCCGGGACAGGGTACTACGAGCAGTACTTC.